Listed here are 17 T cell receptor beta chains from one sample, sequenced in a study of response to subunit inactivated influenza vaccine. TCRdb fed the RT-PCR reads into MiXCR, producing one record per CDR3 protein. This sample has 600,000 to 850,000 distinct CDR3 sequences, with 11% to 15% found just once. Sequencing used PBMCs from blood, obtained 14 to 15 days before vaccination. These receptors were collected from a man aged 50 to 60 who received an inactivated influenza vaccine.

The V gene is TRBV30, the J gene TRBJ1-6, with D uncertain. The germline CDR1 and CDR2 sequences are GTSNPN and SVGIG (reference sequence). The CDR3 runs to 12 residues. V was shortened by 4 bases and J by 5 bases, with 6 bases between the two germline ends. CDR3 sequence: CAWKLNNSPLHF. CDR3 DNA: TGTGCCTGGAAGCTGAATAATTCACCCCTCCACTTT.

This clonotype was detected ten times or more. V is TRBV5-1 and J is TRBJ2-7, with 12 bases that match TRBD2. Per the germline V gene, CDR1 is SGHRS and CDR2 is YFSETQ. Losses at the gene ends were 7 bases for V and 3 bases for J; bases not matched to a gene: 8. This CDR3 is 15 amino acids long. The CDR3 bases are TGCGCCAGCCGTATCTCGACTAGCGGGAGCTACGAGCAGTACTTC. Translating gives CASRISTSGSYEQYF.

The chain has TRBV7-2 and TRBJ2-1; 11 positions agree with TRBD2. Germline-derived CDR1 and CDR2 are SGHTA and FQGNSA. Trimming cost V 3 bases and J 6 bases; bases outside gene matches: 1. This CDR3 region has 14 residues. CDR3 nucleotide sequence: TGTGCCAGCAGCTTTAGCGGGGGGGTCAATGAGCAGTTCTTC. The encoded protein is CASSFSGGVNEQFF.

Written as DNA, the CDR3 is TGTGCCAGCAGCGCCTACCGGGGGGGTGAAGCTTTCTTT. It codes for CASSAYRGGEAFF. The V and J genes are TRBV6-2 or TRBV6-3 and TRBJ1-1; D is perhaps TRBD1 (5 bases). Germline-derived CDR1 and CDR2 are MNHEY and SVGEGT. With 6 bases removed from V and 7 bases from J, the gap between germline ends came to 15 bases. There are 13 residues in the CDR3.

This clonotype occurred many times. As DNA, the CDR3 is TGTGCCAGCAGCCCGCGGACGGTGAACACTGAAGCTTTCTTT. It translates to CASSPRTVNTEAFF. The chain carries TRBV7-2 and TRBJ1-1; D uncertain. Germline loops: CDR1 SGHTA, CDR2 FQGNSA. CDR3 length: 14 amino acids. V dropped 5 bases and J dropped 0 bases, with 10 bases sitting between them.

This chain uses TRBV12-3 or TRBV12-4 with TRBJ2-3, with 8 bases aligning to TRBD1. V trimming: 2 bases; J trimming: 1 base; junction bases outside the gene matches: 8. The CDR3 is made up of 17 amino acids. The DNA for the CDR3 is TGTGCCAGCAGTTTACACCTCAGGGGGCTTGGCACAGATACGCAGTATTTT. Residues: CASSLHLRGLGTDTQYF.

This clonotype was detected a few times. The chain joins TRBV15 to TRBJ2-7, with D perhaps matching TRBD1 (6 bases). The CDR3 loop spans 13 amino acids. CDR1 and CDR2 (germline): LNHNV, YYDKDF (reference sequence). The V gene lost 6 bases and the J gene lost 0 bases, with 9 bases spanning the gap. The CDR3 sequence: CATRGQNSYEQYF. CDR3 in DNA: TGTGCCACCAGAGGACAGAACTCCTACGAGCAGTACTTC.

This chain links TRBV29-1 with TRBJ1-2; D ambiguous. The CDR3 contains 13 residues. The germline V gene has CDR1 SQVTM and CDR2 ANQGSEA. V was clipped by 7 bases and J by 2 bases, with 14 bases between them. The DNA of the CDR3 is TGCAGCGCCCTCTCCCGTAACAACTATGGCTACACCTTC. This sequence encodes CSALSRNNYGYTF.

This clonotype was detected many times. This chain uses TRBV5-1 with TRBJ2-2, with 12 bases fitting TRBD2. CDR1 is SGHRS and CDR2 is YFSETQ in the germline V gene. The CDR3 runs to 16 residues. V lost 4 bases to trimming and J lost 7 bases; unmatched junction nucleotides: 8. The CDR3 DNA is TGCGCCAGCAGCCCAGTGACTAGCGGGAGCGGCGGGGAGCTGTTTTTT. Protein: CASSPVTSGSGGELFF.

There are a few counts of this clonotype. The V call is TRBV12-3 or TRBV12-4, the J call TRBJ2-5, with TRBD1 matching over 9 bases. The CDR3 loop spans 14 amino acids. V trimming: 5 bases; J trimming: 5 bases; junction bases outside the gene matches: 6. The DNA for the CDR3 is TGTGCCAGCAGTAAAACAGGGGGCCGGGAGACCCAGTACTTC. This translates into CASSKTGGRETQYF.

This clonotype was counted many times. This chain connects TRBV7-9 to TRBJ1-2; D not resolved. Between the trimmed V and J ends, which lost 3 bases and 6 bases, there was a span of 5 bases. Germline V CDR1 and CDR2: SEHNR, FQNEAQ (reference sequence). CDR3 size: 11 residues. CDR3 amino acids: CASSFGDGYTF. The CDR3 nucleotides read TGTGCCAGCAGCTTTGGCGATGGCTACACCTTC. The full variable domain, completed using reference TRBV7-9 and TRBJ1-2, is DTGVSQNPRHKITKRGQNVTFRCDPISEHNRLYWYRQTLGQGPEFLTYFQNEAQLEKSRLLSDRFSAERPKGSFSTLEIQRTEQGDSAMYLCASSFGDGYTFGSGTRLTVV.

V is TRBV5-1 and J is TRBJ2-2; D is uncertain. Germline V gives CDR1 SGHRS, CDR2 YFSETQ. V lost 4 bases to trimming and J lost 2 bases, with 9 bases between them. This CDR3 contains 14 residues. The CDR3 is CASSTRTNTGELFF. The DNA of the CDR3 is TGCGCCAGCAGCACCCGGACCAACACCGGGGAGCTGTTTTTT.

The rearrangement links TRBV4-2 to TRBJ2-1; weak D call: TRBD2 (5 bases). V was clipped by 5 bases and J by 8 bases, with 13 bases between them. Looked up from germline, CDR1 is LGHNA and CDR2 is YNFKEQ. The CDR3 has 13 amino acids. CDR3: CASSSGGSDEQFF. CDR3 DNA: TGTGCCAGCAGCAGCGGTGGGAGCGATGAGCAGTTCTTC.

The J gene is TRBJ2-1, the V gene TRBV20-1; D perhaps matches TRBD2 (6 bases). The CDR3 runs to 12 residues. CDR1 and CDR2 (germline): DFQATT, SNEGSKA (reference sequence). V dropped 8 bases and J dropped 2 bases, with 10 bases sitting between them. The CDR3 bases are TGCAGTATTCGGGGGACCTACAATGAGCAGTTCTTC. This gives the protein CSIRGTYNEQFF.

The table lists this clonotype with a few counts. The CDR3 loop reads CSARRGPKFF. In DNA, the CDR3 is TGCAGTGCTAGAAGGGGGCCGAAGTTCTTC. This chain links TRBV20-1 with TRBJ2-1; 7 nucleotides align to TRBD1. Trimming cost V 2 bases and J 14 bases; bases outside gene matches: 3. Germline CDR1 is DFQATT and CDR2 is SNEGSKA (reference sequence). CDR3 length equals 10 residues.

The CDR3 spells CASRTFPGQYTGELFF. For the CDR3, the DNA is TGTGCCAGCAGAACCTTCCCGGGACAGTACACCGGGGAGCTGTTTTTT. The V call is TRBV7-9, the J call TRBJ2-2, with TRBD1 matching 7 bases. The germline V gene has CDR1 SEHNR and CDR2 FQNEAQ (reference sequence). This CDR3 is 16 amino acids long. The V and J ends lost 6 bases and 3 bases, in that order; junction bases with no gene match: 10.

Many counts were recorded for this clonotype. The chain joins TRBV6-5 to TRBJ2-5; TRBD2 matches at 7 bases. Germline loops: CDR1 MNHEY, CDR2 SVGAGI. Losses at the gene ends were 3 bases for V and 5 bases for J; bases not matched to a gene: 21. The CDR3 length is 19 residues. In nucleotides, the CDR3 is TGTGCCAGCAGTTATCCCTCAAGGGGCCTAGCGGCCTCTGGGGAGACCCAGTACTTC. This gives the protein CASSYPSRGLAASGETQYF.